The sequence of this T cell receptor (beta chain) was determined in a study of Graves' ophthalmopathy and Graves' hyperthyroidism. RNA transcripts yielded amplified TCR beta CDR3 regions. A first-round RT-PCR used HTBI primers, followed by a second-round multiplex PCR. TCRdb passed the multiplex PCR reads through MiXCR, listing each CDR3 protein once. The sample gives roughly 230,000 distinct CDR3 sequences, roughly 21% of which show up once; 43% is in the top ten. Having ophthalmopathy, the donors showed moderate-to-severe activity, CAS ≥3 and NOSPECS ≥4, with disease lasting under 3 months. The diagnosis combined clinical symptoms, thyroxine, TRAb, thyroid ultrasound and orbital computed tomography scans. Trimming took 1 base from V and 8 from J, leaving 6 bases between them. This CDR3 has 12 amino acids. The germline V gene encodes CDR1 SGHVS and CDR2 FQNEAQ. This clonotype was seen ten or more times. The antigen remains unidentified.

The study's findings and limits: Ophthalmopathy progression prediction by the model yielded a sensitivity of more than 60% and a specificity of around 72%.

The chain recombines TRBV7-8 with TRBJ1-3; D not certain. This clonotype was sampled from a woman between 45 and 60 years old with Graves' ophthalmopathy. Sequencing used peripheral blood. CDR3 nucleotide sequence: TGTGCCAGCAGCTTAGAATTTGACACCATATATTTT. Its translation is CASSLEFDTIYF.